The T cell receptor (beta chain) under discussion was sequenced for a study of T cells in localized non-small cell lung cancer. Study conclusions and caveats: Uninvolved adjacent lung showed the highest T cell clonality, exceeding tumor. The study detected a median approximately 55 of the top 100 tumor clones in adjacent lung.

This clone counts as medium-sized. The antigen is not known. This CDR3 region has 15 residues. J gave up 2 bases and V 4 bases, and 7 bases lay outside the gene matches. Germline lookup yields CDR1 GTSNPN and CDR2 SVGIG (reference sequence). Data came from immunoSEQ multiplex PCR; TCRdb stores just in-frame clones and leaves some out. This repertoire shows about 1,200 clones, about 28% found once; its top ten account for roughly 8.1%. The chain employs TRBV30 and TRBJ2-5, with 10 bases matching TRBD2. This clonotype originated in a male donor older than 55 with stage II lung adenocarcinoma. The sequences come from normal lung tissue next to the tumor, collected before any cancer treatment. This chain's CDR3 is CAWTNLAGAQETQYF. Written as DNA, the CDR3 is TGTGCCTGGACCAACCTAGCGGGGGCTCAAGAGACCCAGTACTTC.